This T cell receptor (beta chain) was sequenced in a study of T cell responses to AZD1222 COVID-19 vaccine. Findings and caveats of the study: Spike-specific TCR breadth and depth were elevated following two AZD1222 doses. There were vaccine-associated CD4 TCRs across spike, dominant at 160-218 and 743-854. No repertoire was sampled before or during the peak T cell response, only after it. Clonal diversity may have been underestimated in mostly white British donors.

TCRdb's copy holds only in-frame clones and misses some; the assay was immunoSEQ multiplex PCR. The repertoire includes around 140,000 clones, more than 85% of them detected once, and around 5.4% sits in the top ten. Deletions cut 1 base from V and 5 bases from J, with 12 bases between. The germline CDR1 and CDR2 sequences are GTSNPN and SVGIG (reference sequence). The CDR3 is made up of 14 amino acids. A note on this clone: Its antigen is currently unknown.

This TCR came from an adult in good health. This chain joins TRBV30 and TRBJ1-5; D unclear. Sequenced material: peripheral blood, taken on day 0 of AZD1222 vaccination. The CDR3 region has the DNA TGTGCCTGGAGTGCCCTGGGATCCGATCAGCCCCAGCATTTT. Its protein is CAWSALGSDQPQHF.